The 20 T cell receptor beta chains below come from one sample, sequenced in a study of T cell responses to AZD1222 COVID-19 vaccine (dated by TCRdb to 2020 to 2023). The library was built by means of the immunoSEQ multiplex PCR assay. In its TCRdb copy, this immuneACCESS table keeps in-frame sequences only and misses some clones. Where compared with another copy, unresolved V genes explain less than half of these, and the others have no known cause. The sample includes 150,000 to 200,000 clones, with approximately 86% observed a single time. The top ten constitute about 3% of the sample. Interpreted using the paper, the time point label stands for: baseline before first vaccination. The material was peripheral blood, obtained on day 0 of AZD1222 vaccination. These receptors all stem from an adult in good health.

J is TRBJ1-1 and V is TRBV6-4; D remains unclear. Trimming took off 6 bases at V and 0 bases at J, with 11 bases between the two ends. Germline V gene sequence: CDR1 MRHNA, CDR2 SNTAGT. The CDR3 contains 14 residues. The CDR3 nucleotides are TGTGCCAGCAGCCAGACACACATGAACACTGAAGCTTTCTTT. The encoded protein is CASSQTHMNTEAFF.

This rearrangement joins TRBV4-1 to TRBJ2-7; 10 nucleotides match TRBD2. The CDR3 runs to 16 residues. The junction had 5 bases not matched to a gene; V was cut back by 3 bases and J by 0 bases. Germline V gene sequence: CDR1 MGHRA, CDR2 YSYEKL. The CDR3 coding sequence is TGCGCCAGCAGCCATTTTAGCGGGAGGCACTCCTACGAGCAGTACTTC. Encoded protein: CASSHFSGRHSYEQYF.

This chain uses TRBV28 with TRBJ1-6; unclear D gene. Germline-derived CDR1 and CDR2 are MDHEN and SYDVKM. The V end was cut by 6 bases, the J end by 7 bases, with 16 bases between. The CDR3 runs to 15 residues. CDR3 loop: CASRPPEAVNSPLHF. In nucleotides, the CDR3 is TGTGCCAGCAGGCCCCCTGAGGCAGTGAATTCACCCCTCCACTTT.

This clone was found once. The chain joins TRBV18 to TRBJ2-7, with no clear D. Trimming removed 2 bases from V and 1 base from J, with 15 bases in between. The CDR3 totals 16 residues. Germline V lookup: CDR1 KGHSH, CDR2 LQKENI. The chain's CDR3 is CASSPYGPGISYEQYF. The CDR3 coding sequence is TGTGCCAGCTCACCATACGGTCCTGGGATTTCCTACGAGCAGTACTTC. Based on the CDR3 plus reference TRBV18 and TRBJ2-7, the full variable domain is NAGVMQNPRHLVRRRGQEARLRCSPMKGHSHVYWYRQLPEEGLKFMVYLQKENIIDESGMPKERFSAEFPKEGPSILRIQQVVRGDSAAYFCASSPYGPGISYEQYFGPGTRLTVT.

This sequence joins TRBV3-1 (or the pseudogene TRBV3-2) and TRBJ2-3; no firm D call. Germline V gene data show CDR1 as LGHDT and CDR2 as YNNKEL (reference sequence). Trimming shortened V by 0 bases and J by 3 bases, and 10 bases separated the two germline ends. The CDR3 runs to 15 residues. The CDR3 here is CASSQDSVGTDTQYF. In nucleotides, the CDR3 is TGTGCCAGCAGCCAAGATTCTGTGGGGACAGATACGCAGTATTTT.

The genes are TRBV2 and TRBJ2-7; unclear D gene. Per germline, CDR1 SNHLY and CDR2 FYNNEI. The CDR3 length is 13 residues. V dropped 2 bases and J dropped 3 bases, with 8 bases sitting between them. CDR3 region: CASSENEYYEQYF. The CDR3 nucleotides are TGTGCCAGCAGTGAAAACGAGTACTACGAGCAGTACTTC.

The rearrangement links TRBV11-2 to TRBJ2-3; D remains ambiguous. Germline CDR1 is SGHAT and CDR2 is FQNNGV. Trimming removed 5 bases from V and 6 bases from J, with 9 bases in between. The CDR3 runs to 12 residues. DNA of the CDR3: TGTGCCAGCAGCCCCCTGGTGGATACGCAGTATTTT. Protein sequence: CASSPLVDTQYF.

The chain uses TRBV7-2 and TRBJ2-7; 10 nucleotides line up with TRBD2. Germline V gives CDR1 SGHTA, CDR2 FQGNSA. This CDR3 region has 17 residues. J gave up 6 bases and V 5 bases, and 16 bases lay outside the gene matches. CDR3 sequence (DNA): TGTGCCAGCAGCGCCTCCGGGAGGAGCGGGAGGGCCCGCGAGCAGTACTTC. This encodes CASSASGRSGRAREQYF.

This chain links TRBV7-3 with TRBJ2-3; TRBD2 aligns across 13 bases. Germline CDR1 is SGHTA and CDR2 is FQGTGA. V shed 5 bases, J shed 1 base, and the junction held 3 bases outside the gene matches. The CDR3 is 16 amino acids. The DNA of the CDR3 is TGTGCCAGCAGCCTACTAGCGGGAGGGGGCACAGATACGCAGTATTTT. Translated: CASSLLAGGGTDTQYF.

This sequence joins TRBV7-8 and TRBJ2-7, with D perhaps matching TRBD1 or TRBD2 (7 bases each). V shed 5 bases and J shed 5 bases, with 19 bases lying between them. Germline CDR1 is SGHVS and CDR2 is FQNEAQ. The CDR3 extends over 15 amino acids. The CDR3 coding sequence is TGTGCCAGCAGCCTCTTGGGGAGGGGGCTAAACGAGCAGTACTTC. Its protein product is CASSLLGRGLNEQYF.

This clone has just a few counts. V and J are TRBV5-1 and TRBJ2-7; D perhaps matches TRBD2 (6 bases). The CDR3 runs to 12 residues. V lost 4 bases to trimming and J lost 3 bases, with 8 bases between them. In germline, CDR1 is SGHRS, CDR2 YFSETQ. The chain's CDR3 is CASSRDFYEQYF. DNA for the CDR3: TGCGCCAGCAGCCGGGACTTCTACGAGCAGTACTTC.

This clone was seen a few times. J is TRBJ1-1 and V is TRBV2, with a tentative D call TRBD1 (6 bases). The CDR3 consists of 15 residues. CDR1 is SNHLY, CDR2 FYNNEI, per germline. V lost 6 bases and J 1 base, leaving 15 bases between the germline ends. In nucleotides, the CDR3 is TGTGCCAGCAGAGACAGGTCAGGTACGAACACTGAAGCTTTCTTT. Amino acids: CASRDRSGTNTEAFF.

The chain combines TRBV5-1 with TRBJ2-3; D gene unclear. Germline lookup yields CDR1 SGHRS and CDR2 YFSETQ. The CDR3 is made up of 16 amino acids. V was cut by 3 bases and J by 0 bases, with 14 bases left in between. Here the CDR3 DNA reads TGCGCCAGCAGCTCCGGTACGTCTCCTAGCACAGATACGCAGTATTTT. As protein: CASSSGTSPSTDTQYF.

This clone came up many times. This sequence joins TRBV6-4 and TRBJ1-1, with D possibly being TRBD1 (5 bases). Germline V CDR1 and CDR2: MRHNA, SNTAGT. Deletions cut 4 bases from V and 1 base from J, with 10 bases between. The CDR3 is 14 amino acids. CDR3 amino acids: CASSASGGNTEAFF. Here the CDR3 DNA reads TGTGCCAGCAGTGCTTCGGGGGGGAACACTGAAGCTTTCTTT.

The chain recombines TRBV10-3 with TRBJ1-2, with D unresolved. Trimming pared 8 bases from V and 2 bases from J, leaving 9 bases between. In germline, CDR1 is ENHRY, CDR2 SYGVKD. CDR3 size: 12 residues. CDR3 loop: CAIWDTNYGYTF. DNA of the CDR3: TGTGCCATCTGGGATACAAACTATGGCTACACCTTC.

The chain combines TRBV7-3 with TRBJ2-1; D ambiguous. Germline V CDR1 and CDR2: SGHTA, FQGTGA. The CDR3 extends over 15 amino acids. V was cut by 1 base and J by 10 bases, with 17 bases left in between. CDR3 amino acids: CASSLRSDPTSEQFF. The CDR3 nucleotides read TGTGCCAGCAGCTTAAGAAGTGACCCAACGTCGGAGCAGTTCTTC.

The rearrangement joins TRBV27 to TRBJ2-2; D possibly corresponds to TRBD2 (6 bases). V was pared by 0 bases and J by 5 bases, with 13 bases between. CDR1 MNHEY and CDR2 SMNVEV come from the germline V gene (reference sequence). The CDR3 loop spans 16 amino acids. The CDR3 is CASSLSGGAGTGELFF. Here the CDR3 DNA reads TGTGCCAGCAGTTTATCAGGAGGGGCAGGAACCGGGGAGCTGTTTTTT.

The chain recombines TRBV3-1 (or the pseudogene TRBV3-2) with TRBJ2-7; D remains ambiguous. Germline CDR1 is LGHDT and CDR2 is YNNKEL (reference sequence). V dropped 0 bases and J dropped 2 bases, with 8 bases sitting between them. The CDR3 runs 14 residues. CDR3 amino acids: CASSQERFPYEQYF. DNA for the CDR3: TGTGCCAGCAGCCAAGAACGGTTCCCCTACGAGCAGTACTTC.

The V and J genes are TRBV19 and TRBJ1-2; D is perhaps TRBD1 (5 bases). This CDR3 has 15 residues. Per germline, CDR1 LNHDA and CDR2 SQIVND (reference sequence). Trimming stripped 0 bases from V and 4 bases from J, with 12 bases between. The CDR3 nucleotides read TGTGCCAGTAGTATAGATGGGGCCGGGAGCTATGGCTACACCTTC. Amino acid sequence: CASSIDGAGSYGYTF.

This rearrangement joins TRBV6-6 to TRBJ2-3; D might be TRBD1 (5 bases). The CDR3 runs to 15 residues. Trimming removed 0 bases at V and 4 bases at J, with 11 bases between. Germline lookup yields CDR1 MNHNY and CDR2 SVGAGI (reference sequence). The CDR3 nucleotides are TGTGCCAGCAGTTACTCTTTGACAGACGCAGATACGCAGTATTTT. Translated: CASSYSLTDADTQYF.